Presented here are 24 T cell receptor beta chains from one specimen sequenced in a study of blood T cells in healthy people across ages. A second about 7 to 11 cycle PCR used barcoded and J-beta primers. TCRdb passed the 5' RACE reads through MiXCR, listing each CDR3 protein once. Here the sample spans 450,000 to 700,000 distinct CDR3 sequences, approximately 25% being singletons. Sequencing was performed on blood. These receptors all come from a woman in her 70s in good health.

The gene calls are TRBV5-1 and TRBJ2-5, with D perhaps TRBD1 (5 bases). V lost 7 bases, J lost 4 bases, and 17 bases lay in between. The V gene's germline CDR1 is SGHRS and CDR2 YFSETQ. The CDR3 consists of 14 residues. This CDR3 reads CASRIRGFRETQYF. In DNA, the CDR3 is TGCGCCAGCCGAATAAGGGGATTCCGAGAGACCCAGTACTTC.

The gene calls are TRBV18 and TRBJ2-5; the D gene is possibly TRBD2 (6 bases). The J call may be faulty, since TRBJ2-7 better matches the DNA end. CDR1 is KGHSH and CDR2 is LQKENI in the germline V gene. The CDR3 is 14 residues long. Here the CDR3 DNA reads TGTGCCAGCTCCCCGACTTGGGGGGTCTACGAGCAGTACTTC. This codes for CASSPTWGVYEQYF.

Concerning this clonotype itself: A much more abundant neighbour one base away suggests this may be a read error. This rearrangement joins TRBV29-1 to TRBJ2-7; D may match TRBD1 or TRBD2 (6 bases each). The CDR3 is made up of 13 amino acids. With 6 bases removed from V and 9 bases from J, the gap between germline ends came to 21 bases. Germline V gene lookup returns CDR1 SQVTM and CDR2 ANQGSEA. CDR3 residues: CSVETGGDSVQYF. The CDR3 bases are TGCAGCGTGGAGACAGGAGGGGATTCGGTGCAGTACTTC.

The rearrangement joins TRBV2 to TRBJ1-2, with D unresolved. Trimming pared 2 bases from V and 8 bases from J, leaving 12 bases between. Germline lookup yields CDR1 SNHLY and CDR2 FYNNEI. The CDR3 is 13 amino acids. The CDR3 sequence: CASSESGRGGYTF. Here the CDR3 DNA reads TGTGCCAGCAGTGAAAGCGGCAGAGGAGGCTACACCTTC.

The chain is built from TRBV11-2 and TRBJ1-1; no reliable D call. The CDR3 extends over 13 amino acids. Per germline, CDR1 SGHAT and CDR2 FQNNGV. The ends were cut back, 5 bases at V and 4 bases at J, with 11 bases in the middle. CDR3 sequence: CASSQEVGTEAFF. For the CDR3, the DNA is TGTGCCAGCAGCCAAGAGGTGGGCACTGAAGCTTTCTTT.

The rearrangement joins TRBV24-1 to TRBJ2-5; 7 positions agree with TRBD1. In germline, CDR1 is KGHDR, CDR2 SFDVKD. The CDR3 has 15 residues. The trim removed 2 bases at V and 3 bases at J, leaving 5 bases unmatched. The CDR3 loop is CATSDWDQGEETQYF. CDR3 in DNA: TGTGCCACCAGTGATTGGGATCAGGGGGAAGAGACCCAGTACTTC.

The chain joins TRBV4-3 to TRBJ1-2, with no clear D. The CDR3 length is 15 residues. CDR1 is LGHNA and CDR2 is YSLEER in the germline V gene. The V end was cut by 4 bases, the J end by 10 bases, with 22 bases between. DNA for the CDR3: TGCGCCAGCAGCCTAAAAAGAGGCCATGTTGGTGCCTACACCTTC. It translates to CASSLKRGHVGAYTF.

The chain employs TRBV5-1 and TRBJ1-1; a possible D gene is TRBD1 (5 bases). CDR1 and CDR2 from the germline V gene are SGHRS and YFSETQ. The V gene lost 2 bases and the J gene lost 2 bases, with 10 bases spanning the gap. The CDR3 length is 14 residues. The CDR3 spells CASSLKGDNTEAFF. The CDR3 DNA follows: TGCGCCAGCAGCTTAAAAGGGGACAACACTGAAGCTTTCTTT.

J is TRBJ1-2 and V is TRBV29-1; D gene ambiguous. Trimming took 4 bases from V and 1 from J, leaving 13 bases between them. The germline V gene has CDR1 SQVTM and CDR2 ANQGSEA. This CDR3 contains 14 residues. This CDR3 reads CSVALPGLNYGYTF. CDR3 nucleotides: TGCAGCGTTGCCCTCCCAGGTCTTAACTATGGCTACACCTTC. The full variable domain, completed using reference TRBV29-1 and TRBJ1-2, is SAVISQKPSRDICQRGTSLTIQCQVDSQVTMMFWYRQQPGQSLTLIATANQGSEATYESGFVIDKFPISRPNLTFSTLTVSNMSPEDSSIYLCSVALPGLNYGYTFGSGTRLTVV.

This chain uses TRBV19 with TRBJ2-6; no clear D. The length of the CDR3 is 15 residues. V lost 7 bases and J lost 4, with 14 bases in between. The germline gives CDR1 LNHDA, CDR2 SQIVND (reference sequence). The CDR3 DNA sequence: TGTGCCAGTACCCCCTTGCCTGTGGGGGCCAACGTCCTGACTTTC. Its protein is CASTPLPVGANVLTF.

This clonotype was seen a few times. In nucleotides, the CDR3 is TGCAGCGTAACAGGAGCTTCCTACGAGCAGTACTTC. This gives the protein CSVTGASYEQYF. V gene TRBV29-1 combines with J gene TRBJ2-5; D perhaps matches TRBD1 (5 bases). The end of the DNA aligns better with TRBJ2-7, so the J call may be wrong. The CDR3 contains 12 residues. Germline V gives CDR1 SQVTM, CDR2 ANQGSEA.

The chain couples TRBV29-1 to TRBJ2-3; D possibly corresponds to TRBD1 (6 bases). V was pared by 6 bases and J by 3 bases, with 19 bases between. From germline, CDR1 is SQVTM and CDR2 ANQGSEA. The length of the CDR3 is 15 residues. CDR3 bases: TGCAGCGTCCACAGGGACCCAAAGAGGACAGATACGCAGTATTTT. This gives the protein CSVHRDPKRTDTQYF.

The chain combines TRBV10-3 with TRBJ2-3; 10 bases align to TRBD2. CDR3 length: 14 amino acids. In germline, CDR1 is ENHRY, CDR2 SYGVKD. The V gene end was trimmed by 8 bases and the J gene end by 1 base; junction bases not matched to a gene: 3. The CDR3 DNA follows: TGTGCCATCGGTAGCGGGGGGCGCACAGATACGCAGTATTTT. This codes for CAIGSGGRTDTQYF.

The chain employs TRBV4-3 and TRBJ2-7; 9 nucleotides line up with TRBD2. With V trimmed by 4 bases and J by 3 bases, 13 bases remained unmatched. Germline CDR1 and CDR2: LGHNA and YSLEER. CDR3 length: 17 amino acids. The CDR3 protein is CASSRDKRASGDYEQYF. CDR3 nucleotides: TGCGCCAGCAGCCGAGATAAGAGGGCTAGCGGGGACTACGAGCAGTACTTC.

This clonotype was picked up one time. The chain is built from TRBV2 and TRBJ1-6, with a possible D match to TRBD1 (6 bases). Trimming took off 7 bases at V and 7 bases at J, with 11 bases between the two ends. The germline V gene has CDR1 SNHLY and CDR2 FYNNEI. CDR3 length: 13 residues. The DNA of the CDR3 is TGTGCCAGCAAAGGACAGAAAAATTCACCCCTCCACTTT. Protein: CASKGQKNSPLHF.

This clonotype was observed a few times. V is TRBV6-5 and J is TRBJ1-1; D is uncertain. The germline CDR1 and CDR2 sequences are MNHEY and SVGAGI. This CDR3 comprises 13 residues. Between the trimmed V and J ends, which lost 6 bases and 0 bases, there was a span of 8 bases. DNA of the CDR3: TGTGCCAGCAGCCAGACCGTGAACACTGAAGCTTTCTTT. The encoded protein is CASSQTVNTEAFF.

The chain links TRBV6-5 to TRBJ1-6; TRBD1 agrees at 7 bases. J gave up 9 bases and V 7 bases, and 12 bases lay outside the gene matches. The CDR3 covers 15 residues. Looked up from germline, CDR1 is MNHEY and CDR2 is SVGAGI. The CDR3 DNA reads TGTGCCAGCACCCTAACAGGTGAGGGGGCTTCACCCCTCCACTTT. Its translation: CASTLTGEGASPLHF.

The rearrangement joins TRBV20-1 to TRBJ2-3; the D call may be TRBD1 or TRBD2 (5 bases each). The CDR3 sequence is 15 residues long. Per germline, CDR1 DFQATT and CDR2 SNEGSKA (reference sequence). The V end lost 5 bases, the J end lost 4 bases, and 19 bases lay between the germline ends. In DNA, the CDR3 is TGCAGTGCTTTCCCGGGACCCAAAAGCGCAGATACGCAGTATTTT. This sequence encodes CSAFPGPKSADTQYF.

This CDR3 is CASSPKTQRGDSEQFF. The CDR3 coding sequence is TGTGCCAGCAGCCCAAAGACCCAGCGGGGGGATAGTGAGCAGTTCTTC. The chain uses TRBV4-2 and TRBJ2-5, with 9 bases matching TRBD2. The end of the DNA is better explained by TRBJ2-1, so the J call may be wrong. There are 16 residues in the CDR3. Germline V gives CDR1 LGHNA, CDR2 YNFKEQ.

The chain employs TRBV6-5 and TRBJ1-1; possible D gene TRBD1, 6 bases. Germline CDR1 MNHEY, CDR2 SVGAGI. V gave up 9 bases and J gave up 4 bases, with 18 bases separating them. CDR3 length: 14 residues. CDR3 residues: CASQQGLDGTEAFF. The CDR3 coding sequence is TGTGCCAGTCAACAGGGACTGGATGGCACTGAAGCTTTCTTT.

This chain connects TRBV4-3 to TRBJ2-5; 11 positions match TRBD2. The CDR3 consists of 17 residues. Germline CDR1 and CDR2: LGHNA and YSLEER. J gave up 5 bases and V 0 bases, and 8 bases lay outside the gene matches. CDR3 sequence: CASSQDYPSGGWETQYF. Written as DNA, the CDR3 is TGCGCCAGCAGCCAAGATTATCCTAGCGGGGGGTGGGAGACCCAGTACTTC.

The rearrangement joins TRBV5-1 to TRBJ1-1; a possible D gene is TRBD1 (5 bases). The CDR3 totals 16 residues. Germline lookup yields CDR1 SGHRS and CDR2 YFSETQ. Trimming removed 3 bases from V and 1 base from J, with 16 bases in between. The DNA of the CDR3 is TGCGCCAGCAGCTCCTTATCGGGGCAGGCGAACACTGAAGCTTTCTTT. Protein product: CASSSLSGQANTEAFF.

The J gene is TRBJ2-2, the V gene TRBV20-1; 7 bases are shared with TRBD1. Germline CDR1 reads DFQATT; CDR2 reads SNEGSKA (reference sequence). The CDR3 loop spans 18 amino acids. V lost 0 bases and J lost 0; bases outside the gene matches: 10. In DNA form, the CDR3 reads TGCAGTGCTAGAGATGCATTTCGAGGGACAGCGAACACCGGGGAGCTGTTTTTT. Protein sequence: CSARDAFRGTANTGELFF.

This clonotype occurred a few times. This chain links TRBV6-4 with TRBJ1-6, with TRBD1 matching over 8 bases. Germline CDR1 is MRHNA and CDR2 is SNTAGT. The V gene end was trimmed by 2 bases and the J gene end by 8 bases; junction bases not matched to a gene: 2. The CDR3 has 14 amino acids. This chain's CDR3 is CASSDQGADSPLHF. The CDR3 bases are TGTGCCAGCAGTGACCAGGGGGCTGATTCACCCCTCCACTTT.